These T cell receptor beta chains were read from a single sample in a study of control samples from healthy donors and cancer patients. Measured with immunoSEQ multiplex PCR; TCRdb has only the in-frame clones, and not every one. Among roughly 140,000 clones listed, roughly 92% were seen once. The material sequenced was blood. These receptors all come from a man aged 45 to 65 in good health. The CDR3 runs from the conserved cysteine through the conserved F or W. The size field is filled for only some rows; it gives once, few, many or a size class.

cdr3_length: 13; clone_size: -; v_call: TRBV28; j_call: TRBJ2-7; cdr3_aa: CASKAGVGYEQYF
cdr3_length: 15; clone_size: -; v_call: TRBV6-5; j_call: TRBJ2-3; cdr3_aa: CASRTGSKGTDTQYF
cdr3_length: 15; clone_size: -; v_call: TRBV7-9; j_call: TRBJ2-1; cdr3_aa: CASSLVGLDVWEQFF
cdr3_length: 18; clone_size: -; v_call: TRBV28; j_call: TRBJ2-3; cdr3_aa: CASSLDPGLAGEGDTQYF
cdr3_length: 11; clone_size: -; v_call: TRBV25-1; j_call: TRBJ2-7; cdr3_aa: CASSGYYEQYF
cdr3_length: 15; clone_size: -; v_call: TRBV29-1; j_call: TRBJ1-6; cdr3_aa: CSVTITGTGGSPLHF
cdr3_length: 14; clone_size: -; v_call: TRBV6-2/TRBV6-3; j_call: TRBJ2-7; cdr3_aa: CASSYGEVAYEQYF
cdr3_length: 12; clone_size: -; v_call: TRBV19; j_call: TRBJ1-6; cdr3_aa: CASSIPNSPLHF
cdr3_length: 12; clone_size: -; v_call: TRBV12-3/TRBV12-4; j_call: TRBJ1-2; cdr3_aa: CASSRQVYGYTF
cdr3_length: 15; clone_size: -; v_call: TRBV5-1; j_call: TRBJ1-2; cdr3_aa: CASSLRQGDNYGYTF
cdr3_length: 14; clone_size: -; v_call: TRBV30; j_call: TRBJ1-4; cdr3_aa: CAWSAGSVREKLFF
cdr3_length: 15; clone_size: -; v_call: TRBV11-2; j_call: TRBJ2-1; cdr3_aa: CASSYSGRPYNEQFF
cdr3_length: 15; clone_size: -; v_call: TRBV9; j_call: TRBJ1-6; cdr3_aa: CASSEWGQGNSPLHF
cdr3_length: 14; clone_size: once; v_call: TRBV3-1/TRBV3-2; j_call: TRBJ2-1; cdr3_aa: CASSQGASANEQFF
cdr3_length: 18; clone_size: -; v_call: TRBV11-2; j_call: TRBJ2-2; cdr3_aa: CASSLTSGRGLNTGELFF
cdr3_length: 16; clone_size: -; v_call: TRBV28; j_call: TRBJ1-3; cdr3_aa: CASRKQGMRSWDTIYF
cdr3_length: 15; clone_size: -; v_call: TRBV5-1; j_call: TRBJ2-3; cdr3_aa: CASSLDVGSTDTQYF
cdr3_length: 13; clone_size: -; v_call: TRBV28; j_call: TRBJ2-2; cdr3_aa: CAGLDKNTGELFF
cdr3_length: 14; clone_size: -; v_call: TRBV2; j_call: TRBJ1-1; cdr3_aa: CASSDLGQVTEAFF
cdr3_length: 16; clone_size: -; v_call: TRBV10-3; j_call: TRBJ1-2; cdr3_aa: CAISPGQQPTNYGYTF
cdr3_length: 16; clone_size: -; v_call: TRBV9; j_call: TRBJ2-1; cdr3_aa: CASSARVSGIYNEQFF
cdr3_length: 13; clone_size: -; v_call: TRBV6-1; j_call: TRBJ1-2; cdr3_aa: CASSEALIGGYTF
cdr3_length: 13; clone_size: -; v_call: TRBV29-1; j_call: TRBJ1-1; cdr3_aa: CSAAGTGNTEAFF
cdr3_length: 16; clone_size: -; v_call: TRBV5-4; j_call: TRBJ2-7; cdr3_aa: CASSPGLAGAKYEQYF
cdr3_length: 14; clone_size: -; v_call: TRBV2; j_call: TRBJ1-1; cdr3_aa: CASNWGGANTEAFF
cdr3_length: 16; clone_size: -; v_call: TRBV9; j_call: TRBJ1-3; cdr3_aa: CASSVGGTLSGNTIYF
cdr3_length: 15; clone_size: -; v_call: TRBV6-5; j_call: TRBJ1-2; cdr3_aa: CASSYGTGPRYGYTF
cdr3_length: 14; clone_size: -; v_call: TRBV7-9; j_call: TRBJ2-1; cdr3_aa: CASSLGQRSNEQFF
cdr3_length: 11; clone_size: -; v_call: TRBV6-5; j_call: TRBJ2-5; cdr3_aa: CASSMRETQYF
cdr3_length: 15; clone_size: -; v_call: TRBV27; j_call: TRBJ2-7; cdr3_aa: CASSFDRTGDYEQYF
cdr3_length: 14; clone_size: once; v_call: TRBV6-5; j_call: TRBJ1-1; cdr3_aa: CASSYLTANTEAFF
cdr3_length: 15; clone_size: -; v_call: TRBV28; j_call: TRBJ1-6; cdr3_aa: CASTGGESYNSPLHF
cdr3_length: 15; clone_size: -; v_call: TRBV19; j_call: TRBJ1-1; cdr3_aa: CASKAQGGFESQAFF
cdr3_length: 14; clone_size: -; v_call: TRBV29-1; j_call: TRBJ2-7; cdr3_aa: CSVKLDRGPYEQYF
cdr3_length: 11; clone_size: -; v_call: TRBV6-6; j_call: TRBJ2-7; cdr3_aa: CASSYVHEQYF
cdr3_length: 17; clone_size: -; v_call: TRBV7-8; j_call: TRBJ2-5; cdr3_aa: CASSKARRTGPSETQYF
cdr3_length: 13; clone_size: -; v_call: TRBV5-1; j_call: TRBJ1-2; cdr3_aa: CASSFDQGSGYTF
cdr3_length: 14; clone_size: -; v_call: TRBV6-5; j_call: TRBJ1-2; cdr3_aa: CASSWDSSGYGYTF
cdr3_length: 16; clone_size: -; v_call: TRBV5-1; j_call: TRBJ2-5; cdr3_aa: CASSSGQRPYQETQYF
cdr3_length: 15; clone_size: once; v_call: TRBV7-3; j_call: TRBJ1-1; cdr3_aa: CASSLNAGAPTEAFF
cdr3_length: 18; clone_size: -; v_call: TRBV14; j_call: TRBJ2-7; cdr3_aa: CASSRGGTSGSWSYEQYF
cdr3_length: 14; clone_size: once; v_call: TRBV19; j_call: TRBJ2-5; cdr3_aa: CASSIQPSQETQYF